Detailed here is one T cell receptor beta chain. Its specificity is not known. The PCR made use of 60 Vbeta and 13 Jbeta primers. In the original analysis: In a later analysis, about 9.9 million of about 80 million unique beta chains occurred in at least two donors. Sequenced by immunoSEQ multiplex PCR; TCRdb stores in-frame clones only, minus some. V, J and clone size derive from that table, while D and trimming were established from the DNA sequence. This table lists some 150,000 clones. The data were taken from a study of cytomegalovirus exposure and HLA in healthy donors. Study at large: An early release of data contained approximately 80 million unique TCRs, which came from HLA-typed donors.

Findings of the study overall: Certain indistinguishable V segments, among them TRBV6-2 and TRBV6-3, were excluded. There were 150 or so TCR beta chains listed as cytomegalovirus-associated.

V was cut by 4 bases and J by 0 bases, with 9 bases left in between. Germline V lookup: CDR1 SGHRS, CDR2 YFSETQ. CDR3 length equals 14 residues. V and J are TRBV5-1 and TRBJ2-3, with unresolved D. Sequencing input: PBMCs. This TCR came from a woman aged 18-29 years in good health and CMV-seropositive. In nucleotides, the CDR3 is TGCGCCAGCAGCATAGCAACTAGCACAGATACGCAGTATTTT. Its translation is CASSIATSTDTQYF.